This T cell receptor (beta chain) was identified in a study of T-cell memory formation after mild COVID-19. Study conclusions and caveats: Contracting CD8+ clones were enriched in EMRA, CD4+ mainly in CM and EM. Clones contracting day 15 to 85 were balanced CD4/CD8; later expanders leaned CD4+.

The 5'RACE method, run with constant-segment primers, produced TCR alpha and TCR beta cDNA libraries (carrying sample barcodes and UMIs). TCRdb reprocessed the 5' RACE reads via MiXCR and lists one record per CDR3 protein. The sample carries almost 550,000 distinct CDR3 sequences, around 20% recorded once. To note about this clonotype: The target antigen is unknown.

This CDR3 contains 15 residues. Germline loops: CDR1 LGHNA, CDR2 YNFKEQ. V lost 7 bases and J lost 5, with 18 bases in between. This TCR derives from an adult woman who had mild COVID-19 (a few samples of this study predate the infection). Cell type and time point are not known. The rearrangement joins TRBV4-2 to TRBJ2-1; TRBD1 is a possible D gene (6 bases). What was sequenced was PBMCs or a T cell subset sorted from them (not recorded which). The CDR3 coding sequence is TGTGCCAGCACCGGCAGCGGACAGAATAACAATGAGCAGTTCTTC. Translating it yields CASTGSGQNNNEQFF.